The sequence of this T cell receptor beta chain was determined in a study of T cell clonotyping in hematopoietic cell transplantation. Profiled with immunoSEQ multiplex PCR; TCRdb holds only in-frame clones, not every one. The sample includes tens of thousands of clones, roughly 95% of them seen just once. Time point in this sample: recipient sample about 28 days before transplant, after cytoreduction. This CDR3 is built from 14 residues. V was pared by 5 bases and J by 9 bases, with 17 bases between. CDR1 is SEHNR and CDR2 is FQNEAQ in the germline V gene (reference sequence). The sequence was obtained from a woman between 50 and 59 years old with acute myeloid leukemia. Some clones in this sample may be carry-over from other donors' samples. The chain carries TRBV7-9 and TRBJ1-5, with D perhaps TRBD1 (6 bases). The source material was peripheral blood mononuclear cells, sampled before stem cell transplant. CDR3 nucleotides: TGTGCCAGCAGCGCTCAGGGCCAAGGGGGGCCCCAGCATTTT. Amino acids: CASSAQGQGGPQHF.